Below are 31 T cell receptor beta chains sequenced from a single sample in a study of T cell responses to AZD1222 COVID-19 vaccine. TCRdb's table, derived via immunoSEQ multiplex PCR, lists solely in-frame clones and lacks some. The table has approximately 100,000 clones, roughly 90% seen once; the top ten hold 4.5%. Sequenced here: peripheral blood, sampled on day 0 of AZD1222 vaccination. These receptors were taken from an adult in good health.

The CDR3 reads CASSQDYPPTNTGELFF. The CDR3 nucleotides are TGCGCCAGCAGCCAAGACTATCCCCCAACGAACACCGGGGAGCTGTTTTTT. This chain links TRBV4-1 with TRBJ2-2; D remains ambiguous. This CDR3 comprises 17 residues. Germline V gene data show CDR1 as MGHRA and CDR2 as YSYEKL. The V and J ends lost 0 bases and 0 bases respectively, with 11 bases between them.

The V gene is TRBV30, the J gene TRBJ1-1; D is perhaps TRBD1 (5 bases). With 0 bases removed from V and 0 bases from J, the gap between germline ends came to 14 bases. This CDR3 comprises 16 residues. Germline V gene lookup returns CDR1 GTSNPN and CDR2 SVGIG (reference sequence). The CDR3 DNA follows: TGTGCCTGGAGTGTTGGAGACCGGGACTTGAACACTGAAGCTTTCTTT. It is translated as CAWSVGDRDLNTEAFF. Full variable domain (outside the CDR3, taken from reference TRBV30 and TRBJ1-1): SQTIHQWPATLVQPVGSPLSLECTVEGTSNPNLYWYRQAAGRGLQLLFYSVGIGQISSEVPQNLSASRPQDRQFILSSKKLLLSDSGFYLCAWSVGDRDLNTEAFFGQGTRLTVV.

This chain connects TRBV6-1 to TRBJ1-2, with D unclear. The CDR3 extends over 13 amino acids. The ends were cut back, 2 bases at V and 4 bases at J, with 8 bases in the middle. Looked up from germline, CDR1 is MNHNS and CDR2 is SASEGT. The CDR3 sequence: CASSETGRYGYTF. The CDR3, as DNA: TGTGCCAGCAGTGAAACCGGGCGCTATGGCTACACCTTC.

V gene TRBV5-1 combines with J gene TRBJ1-2; 12 bases line up with TRBD1. CDR3 length equals 18 residues. J gave up 5 bases and V 4 bases, and 15 bases lay outside the gene matches. Germline CDR1 and CDR2: SGHRS and YFSETQ. In DNA, the CDR3 is TGCGCCAGCAGCCTGAAGGGGACAGGGGGCTGGAGTGGGTATGGCTACACCTTC. This encodes CASSLKGTGGWSGYGYTF.

The J gene is TRBJ1-1, the V gene TRBV12-3 or TRBV12-4, with 7 bases that match TRBD1. The CDR3 length is 13 residues. The V gene end was trimmed by 7 bases and the J gene end by 2 bases; junction bases not matched to a gene: 4. The DNA of the CDR3 is TGTGCCAGCATCAGACAGGGTAACACTGAAGCTTTCTTT. It codes for CASIRQGNTEAFF.

The chain carries TRBV2 and TRBJ1-5; D is perhaps TRBD1 (6 bases). The CDR3 totals 14 residues. V lost 5 bases and J lost 5, with 13 bases in between. Germline V lookup: CDR1 SNHLY, CDR2 FYNNEI. The CDR3 is CASSRRGPDQPQHF. As DNA, the CDR3 is TGTGCCAGCAGTCGCAGGGGCCCCGATCAGCCCCAGCATTTT. Looking up the rest from reference TRBV2 and TRBJ1-5 gives the full variable domain: EPEVTQTPSHQVTQMGQEVILRCVPISNHLYFYWYRQILGQKVEFLVSFYNNEISEKSEIFDDQFSVERPDGSNFTLKIRSTKLEDSAMYFCASSRRGPDQPQHFGDGTRLSIL.

The chain carries TRBV11-3 and TRBJ1-6; TRBD1 matches at 7 bases. V was pared by 4 bases and J by 6 bases, with 3 bases of the junction left unmatched. CDR3 length: 14 residues. Looked up from germline, CDR1 is SGHNT and CDR2 is YENEEA. The CDR3 DNA reads TGTGCCAGCAGCTGGGACAGCTTTAATTCACCCCTCCACTTT. This encodes CASSWDSFNSPLHF.

The chain recombines TRBV4-3 with TRBJ2-1; D is perhaps TRBD2 (6 bases). Per germline, CDR1 LGHNA and CDR2 YSLEER. V lost 0 bases, J lost 5 bases, and 11 bases lay in between. The CDR3 contains 15 residues. DNA of the CDR3: TGCGCCAGCAGCCAAGAAGGGACGGGGGACAATGAGCAGTTCTTC. It translates to CASSQEGTGDNEQFF.

V usage is TRBV18 and J usage is TRBJ1-1; tentatively, D is TRBD1 (5 bases). CDR1 KGHSH and CDR2 LQKENI come from the germline V gene. The CDR3 is 16 amino acids. V gave up 0 bases and J gave up 5 bases, with 16 bases separating them. CDR3 coding DNA: TGTGCCAGCTCACCACCGTCGGGGGGTCGAGGGACTGAAGCTTTCTTT. Translating gives CASSPPSGGRGTEAFF.

The chain uses TRBV6-2 or TRBV6-3 and TRBJ2-7; 9 bases match TRBD2. Germline V gene lookup returns CDR1 MNHEY and CDR2 SVGEGT. This CDR3 spans 17 amino acids. The V gene end was trimmed by 5 bases and the J gene end by 5 bases; junction bases not matched to a gene: 16. CDR3 in amino acids: CASSGTRGTSWPHEQYF. The CDR3 DNA sequence: TGTGCCAGCAGTGGAACCAGGGGGACTAGCTGGCCACACGAGCAGTACTTC.

The CDR3 DNA reads as TGTGCCTGGAGTTTCCGGGCCGAGGGGGAGACCCAGTACTTC. It yields the protein CAWSFRAEGETQYF. The V call is TRBV30, the J call TRBJ2-5; D possibly matches TRBD1 or TRBD2 (5 bases each). CDR3 length: 14 amino acids. The germline CDR1 and CDR2 sequences are GTSNPN and SVGIG (reference sequence). Between the trimmed V and J ends, which lost 2 bases and 5 bases, there was a span of 15 bases.

The chain employs TRBV7-8 and TRBJ1-1; D call uncertain. Germline CDR1 and CDR2: SGHVS and FQNEAQ. This CDR3 region has 12 residues. With 5 bases removed from V and 1 base from J, the gap between germline ends came to 5 bases. CDR3: CASSPRNTEAFF. CDR3 nucleotide sequence: TGTGCCAGCAGCCCCAGGAACACTGAAGCTTTCTTT.

V is TRBV6-5 and J is TRBJ2-1, with TRBD1 matching over 9 bases. CDR3 length: 15 amino acids. Unmatched junction bases numbered 2, after V lost 5 bases and J lost 0 bases. Germline values: CDR1 MNHEY, CDR2 SVGAGI. The CDR3 loop reads CASSPTGGSYNEQFF. The CDR3 DNA is TGTGCCAGCAGTCCGACAGGGGGCTCCTACAATGAGCAGTTCTTC.

V gene TRBV9 combines with J gene TRBJ1-6; TRBD1 agrees at 8 bases. The V gene end was trimmed by 3 bases and the J gene end by 10 bases; junction bases not matched to a gene: 18. The germline V gene encodes CDR1 SGDLS and CDR2 YYNGEE. This CDR3 spans 18 amino acids. The CDR3 is CASSGSGQDLLLASPLHF. CDR3 DNA: TGTGCCAGCAGCGGGTCGGGACAGGACCTTCTCCTGGCATCACCCCTCCACTTT.

CDR3 coding DNA: TGTGCCAGCAGCTTCGGTCAGGGGGCGCGTGGCTACACCTTC. The encoded protein is CASSFGQGARGYTF. The chain recombines TRBV5-6 with TRBJ1-2; 8 bases map to TRBD1. This CDR3 spans 14 amino acids. Germline V gives CDR1 SGHDT, CDR2 YYEEEE. J was trimmed by 7 bases and V by 2 bases; bases with no gene match: 7.

The gene calls are TRBV13 and TRBJ1-3; TRBD1 might be the D (6 bases). Per germline, CDR1 PRHDT and CDR2 FYEKMQ (reference sequence). This CDR3 region has 17 residues. V dropped 0 bases and J dropped 0 bases, with 12 bases sitting between them. The CDR3 coding sequence is TGTGCCAGCAGCTTAGGGAGGGGGGGAACCTCTGGAAACACCATATATTTT. Protein product: CASSLGRGGTSGNTIYF.

This rearrangement joins TRBV19 to TRBJ1-1; no clear D gene. Trimming pared 5 bases from V and 6 bases from J, leaving 13 bases between. The CDR3 runs 13 residues. CDR1 and CDR2 from the germline V gene are LNHDA and SQIVND (reference sequence). This CDR3 reads CASSARIGSEAFF. CDR3 DNA sequence: TGTGCCAGTAGTGCCAGGATAGGCTCTGAAGCTTTCTTT.

The chain recombines TRBV29-1 with TRBJ1-5; D is unclear. Per germline, CDR1 SQVTM and CDR2 ANQGSEA. Trimming stripped 4 bases from V and 1 base from J, with 5 bases between. The CDR3 runs to 12 residues. The CDR3 nucleotides are TGCAGCGTTGCCGGAAGCAATCAGCCCCAGCATTTT. Its translation is CSVAGSNQPQHF. Complete variable domain (other parts from reference TRBV29-1 and TRBJ1-5): SAVISQKPSRDICQRGTSLTIQCQVDSQVTMMFWYRQQPGQSLTLIATANQGSEATYESGFVIDKFPISRPNLTFSTLTVSNMSPEDSSIYLCSVAGSNQPQHFGDGTRLSIL.

The rearrangement uses TRBV28 and TRBJ1-2, with a possible D match to TRBD1 (6 bases). Trimming removed 5 bases from V and 4 bases from J, with 11 bases in between. Germline-derived CDR1 and CDR2 are MDHEN and SYDVKM. The CDR3 is 13 residues long. CDR3 residues: CASSTGGLYGYTF. The CDR3 DNA is TGTGCCAGCAGTACCGGGGGCCTCTATGGCTACACCTTC.

This clone was seen only once. The chain employs TRBV7-9 and TRBJ1-2; no reliable D call. The CDR3 spans 16 residues. Looked up from germline, CDR1 is SEHNR and CDR2 is FQNEAQ (reference sequence). Trimming stripped 1 base from V and 10 bases from J, with 22 bases between. CDR3 sequence (DNA): TGTGCCAGCAGCTTAGAGAACGCTCCCCATAAGACACACTACACCTTC. As protein: CASSLENAPHKTHYTF.

V and J are TRBV19 and TRBJ1-1, with 7 bases fitting TRBD1. The trim removed 3 bases at V and 2 bases at J, leaving 6 bases unmatched. The CDR3 is made up of 15 amino acids. Germline V gene data show CDR1 as LNHDA and CDR2 as SQIVND (reference sequence). The CDR3 DNA follows: TGTGCCAGTAGTATTGGGACAGTTTTTAACACTGAAGCTTTCTTT. Encoded protein: CASSIGTVFNTEAFF. Filled out from reference TRBV19 and TRBJ1-1, the complete variable domain reads DGGITQSPKYLFRKEGQNVTLSCEQNLNHDAMYWYRQDPGQGLRLIYYSQIVNDFQKGDIAEGYSVSREKKESFPLTVTSAQKNPTAFYLCASSIGTVFNTEAFFGQGTRLTVV.

The chain is built from TRBV5-1 and TRBJ1-3; 8 nucleotides agree with TRBD1. This CDR3 has 15 residues. Germline V gives CDR1 SGHRS, CDR2 YFSETQ. V lost 7 bases, J lost 2 bases, and 8 bases stayed unmatched. CDR3 sequence (DNA): TGCGCCAGCTCACCAGGACAGGGTGCTGGAAACACCATATATTTT. It translates to CASSPGQGAGNTIYF.

The genes are TRBV4-2 and TRBJ1-1, with 7 bases aligning to TRBD1. The CDR3 has 16 amino acids. The junction had 5 bases not matched to a gene; V was cut back by 1 base and J by 0 bases. Germline assignment: CDR1 LGHNA and CDR2 YNFKEQ. The CDR3 nucleotides are TGTGCCAGCAGCCAAGGTCAAGGGACAGTGAACACTGAAGCTTTCTTT. It encodes CASSQGQGTVNTEAFF.

The genes are TRBV27 and TRBJ1-5; D might be TRBD1 (5 bases). The CDR3 runs 14 residues. Germline lookup yields CDR1 MNHEY and CDR2 SMNVEV (reference sequence). V lost 5 bases and J 1 base, leaving 9 bases between the germline ends. CDR3 sequence (DNA): TGTGCCAGCAGTCCGTGGGGCAGCAATCAGCCCCAGCATTTT. Its protein product is CASSPWGSNQPQHF.

The gene calls are TRBV20-1 and TRBJ2-7; D ambiguous. Germline V lookup: CDR1 DFQATT, CDR2 SNEGSKA (reference sequence). CDR3 length equals 12 residues. The V end was cut by 3 bases, the J end by 6 bases, with 12 bases between. CDR3: CSASRISSEQYF. Written as DNA, the CDR3 is TGCAGTGCTAGTCGGATCTCCAGCGAGCAGTACTTC.

The V call is TRBV19, the J call TRBJ1-1; D is unclear. CDR3 size: 13 residues. Germline values: CDR1 LNHDA, CDR2 SQIVND (reference sequence). The V end was cut by 6 bases, the J end by 7 bases, with 15 bases between. The CDR3 here is CASRVGFGGEAFF. CDR3 nucleotides: TGTGCCAGTAGGGTGGGTTTTGGCGGTGAAGCTTTCTTT.

V and J are TRBV28 and TRBJ1-2, with TRBD1 matching 7 bases. Looked up from germline, CDR1 is MDHEN and CDR2 is SYDVKM. V lost 5 bases, J lost 4 bases, and 7 bases stayed unmatched. This CDR3 has 14 amino acids. CDR3 coding DNA: TGTGCCAGCAGTCTTCGGACAGGCCTCTATGGCTACACCTTC. Translated: CASSLRTGLYGYTF.

The chain couples TRBV4-3 to TRBJ2-1; 7 nucleotides agree with TRBD2. Germline loops: CDR1 LGHNA, CDR2 YSLEER. The ends lost 0 bases at V and 0 bases at J; junction bases unmatched: 14. The CDR3 sequence is 20 residues long. The CDR3 sequence is CASSQDLASGDISSYNEQFF. For the CDR3, the DNA is TGCGCCAGCAGCCAAGATCTGGCTAGCGGAGATATAAGCTCCTACAATGAGCAGTTCTTC.

The rearrangement links TRBV6-5 to TRBJ1-5, with 7 bases fitting TRBD1. V dropped 6 bases and J dropped 7; count of bases not matched to a gene: 6. In germline, CDR1 is MNHEY, CDR2 SVGAGI. This CDR3 has 13 residues. Here the CDR3 DNA reads TGTGCCAGCAGCCAAGACAGGGCCCAGCCCCAGCATTTT. As protein: CASSQDRAQPQHF.

This clone was counted between two and nine times. This chain connects TRBV11-2 to TRBJ2-7; no definite D call. Germline-derived CDR1 and CDR2 are SGHAT and FQNNGV. This CDR3 has 13 amino acids. The V end lost 4 bases, the J end lost 3 bases, and 10 bases lay between the germline ends. The DNA for the CDR3 is TGTGCCAGCAGCTCCCTCCAACACTACGAGCAGTACTTC. This gives the protein CASSSLQHYEQYF.

This clone appeared once. The rearrangement joins TRBV27 to TRBJ2-1, with TRBD2 identical over 14 bases. With V trimmed by 5 bases and J by 4 bases, 7 bases remained unmatched. The germline V gene has CDR1 MNHEY and CDR2 SMNVEV (reference sequence). The CDR3 is 17 residues long. DNA of the CDR3: TGTGCCAGCAGTCCGCGACTAGCGGGGGGGCAATACAATGAGCAGTTCTTC. Translating it yields CASSPRLAGGQYNEQFF.